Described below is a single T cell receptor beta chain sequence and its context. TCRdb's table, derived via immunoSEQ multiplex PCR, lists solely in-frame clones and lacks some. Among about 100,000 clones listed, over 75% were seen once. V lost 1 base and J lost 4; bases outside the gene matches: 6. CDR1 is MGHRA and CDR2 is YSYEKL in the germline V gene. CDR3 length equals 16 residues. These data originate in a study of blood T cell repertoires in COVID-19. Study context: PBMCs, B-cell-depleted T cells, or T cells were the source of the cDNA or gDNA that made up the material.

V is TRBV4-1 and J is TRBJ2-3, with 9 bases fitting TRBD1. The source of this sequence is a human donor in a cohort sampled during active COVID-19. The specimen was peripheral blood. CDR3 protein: CASSQAMDRGSDTQYF. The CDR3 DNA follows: TGCGCCAGCAGCCAAGCTATGGACAGGGGATCAGATACGCAGTATTTT.